The 29 T cell receptor beta chains listed next were all sequenced from one sample in a study of CD8 T cells in Susac syndrome. Reverse transcription of 0.5 to 1 ug RNA was carried out with random hexamers. TCRdb redid the calling of the immunoSEQ multiplex PCR reads with MiXCR, one entry per CDR3 protein. The repertoire holds 200,000 or so distinct CDR3 sequences, with 90% to 95% as singletons. The sequenced material came from CD8+ T cells from PBMCs. The receptor set was obtained from a human donor with multiple sclerosis.

J is TRBJ1-1 and V is TRBV30; maybe TRBD1 (5 bases). CDR3 length: 15 residues. Trimming shortened V by 8 bases and J by 0 bases, and 19 bases separated the two germline ends. CDR1 and CDR2 from the germline V gene are GTSNPN and SVGIG (reference sequence). The CDR3 loop reads CARPPGGLLNTEAFF. The CDR3, as DNA: TGTGCCCGACCCCCCGGGGGACTCTTGAACACTGAAGCTTTCTTT.

CDR3 sequence reads: CASSLKTGMETDTQYF. CDR3 bases: TGCGCCAGCAGCCTCAAAACAGGGATGGAGACAGATACGCAGTATTTT. The chain combines TRBV4-1 with TRBJ2-3; the D gene is possibly TRBD1 (6 bases). Germline-derived CDR1 and CDR2 are MGHRA and YSYEKL. This CDR3 is 16 amino acids long. Trimming removed 4 bases from V and 3 bases from J, with 17 bases in between.

There are a few counts of this clonotype. The chain employs TRBV25-1 and TRBJ2-1, with D maybe TRBD1 (6 bases). The CDR3 loop spans 13 amino acids. V lost 6 bases to trimming and J lost 2 bases, with 8 bases between them. Germline V gives CDR1 MGHDK, CDR2 SYGVNS. The CDR3 nucleotides read TGTGCCAGCAGCCAGGGGACCTACAATGAGCAGTTCTTC. It specifies CASSQGTYNEQFF.

The chain combines TRBV7-2 with TRBJ2-2, with 11 bases aligning to TRBD2. Trimming at V came to 3 bases and at J to 4 bases, leaving 4 bases not matched to a gene. This CDR3 spans 16 amino acids. Germline V gene sequence: CDR1 SGHTA, CDR2 FQGNSA. The CDR3 loop is CASSLVAGGATGELFF. In DNA, the CDR3 is TGTGCCAGCAGCTTGGTAGCGGGAGGGGCCACCGGGGAGCTGTTTTTT.

The CDR3 DNA reads as TGTGCCAGCTCACCTAATACCCGCAGGCCACAAGAGACCCAGTACTTC. Translating gives CASSPNTRRPQETQYF. This chain connects TRBV18 to TRBJ2-5; D gene unclear. This CDR3 is 16 amino acids long. The V gene lost 3 bases and the J gene lost 2 bases, with 16 bases spanning the gap. Germline loops: CDR1 KGHSH, CDR2 LQKENI.

This chain links TRBV5-1 with TRBJ2-5; D unclear. Between the trimmed V and J ends, which lost 4 bases and 5 bases, there was a span of 21 bases. The CDR3 covers 16 residues. Per germline, CDR1 SGHRS and CDR2 YFSETQ. CDR3: CASSTIGTALDETQYF. The CDR3 DNA follows: TGCGCCAGCAGCACCATAGGAACAGCCCTGGACGAGACCCAGTACTTC.

The count of this clonotype is one. This sequence joins TRBV12-5 and TRBJ2-7; 12 bases match TRBD2. The CDR3 is 14 residues long. Germline V gives CDR1 LGHNT, CDR2 FRNRAP. The J segment lost 6 bases and the V segment lost 4 bases, leaving 4 bases of the junction unmatched. The DNA of the CDR3 is TGTGCTAGTGGTTCTGCGACTAGCGGGAGCGAGCAGTACTTC. Translation: CASGSATSGSEQYF.

CDR3 region: CASTLGFFYGYTF. The CDR3, as DNA: TGTGCCAGTACCCTAGGGTTTTTCTATGGCTACACCTTC. The genes are TRBV19 and TRBJ1-2, with D unclear. The germline V gene has CDR1 LNHDA and CDR2 SQIVND (reference sequence). Trimming removed 7 bases from V and 4 bases from J, with 13 bases in between. The CDR3 covers 13 residues.

This clonotype was picked up one time. This chain joins TRBV6-5 and TRBJ2-2; D remains unclear. Trimming shortened V by 7 bases and J by 7 bases, and 16 bases separated the two germline ends. CDR3 length equals 14 residues. The germline V gene encodes CDR1 MNHEY and CDR2 SVGAGI. The CDR3 is CASTMTPENGELFF. CDR3 sequence (DNA): TGTGCCAGCACCATGACCCCGGAGAACGGGGAGCTGTTTTTT.

This clonotype appeared once. The CDR3 coding sequence is TGTGCCAGCAGATCCGGGACAGGGGAAGATGGCTACACCTTC. Translated, it gives CASRSGTGEDGYTF. The V gene is TRBV7-9, the J gene TRBJ1-2; 10 positions match TRBD1. The CDR3 covers 14 residues. The V gene's germline CDR1 is SEHNR and CDR2 FQNEAQ (reference sequence). Trimming took 6 bases from V and 6 from J; bases not matched to a gene: 7. Full variable domain (missing parts from reference TRBV7-9 and TRBJ1-2): DTGVSQNPRHKITKRGQNVTFRCDPISEHNRLYWYRQTLGQGPEFLTYFQNEAQLEKSRLLSDRFSAERPKGSFSTLEIQRTEQGDSAMYLCASRSGTGEDGYTFGSGTRLTVV.

V usage is TRBV7-6 and J usage is TRBJ2-2; the match to TRBD2 covers 7 bases. V trimming: 5 bases; J trimming: 7 bases; junction bases outside the gene matches: 16. Germline V gives CDR1 SGHVS, CDR2 FNYEAQ. This CDR3 contains 17 residues. The CDR3 protein is CASSPPLAALPDGELFF. The CDR3 nucleotides are TGTGCCAGCAGCCCCCCCCTAGCGGCCCTTCCGGACGGGGAGCTGTTTTTT.

The rearrangement uses TRBV29-1 and TRBJ1-2; D is possibly TRBD1 (6 bases). V was trimmed by 8 bases and J by 8 bases, leaving 12 bases between them. This CDR3 has 10 amino acids. The germline V gene has CDR1 SQVTM and CDR2 ANQGSEA. CDR3 coding DNA: TGCAGCACCACCAGGGGCGGCTACACCTTC. It yields the protein CSTTRGGYTF.

V gene TRBV19 combines with J gene TRBJ2-7, with 7 bases aligning to TRBD1. Trimming removed 7 bases from V and 0 bases from J; junction bases left unmatched: 9. CDR3 length equals 15 residues. Germline loops: CDR1 LNHDA, CDR2 SQIVND (reference sequence). The CDR3 DNA reads TGTGCCAGTACCTTCGGGACAGCCGCCTCCTACGAGCAGTACTTC. It specifies CASTFGTAASYEQYF.

The CDR3 sequence: CASSDKHVLSYNEQFF. The CDR3 DNA reads TGTGCCAGCAGCGATAAACACGTCCTCAGCTACAATGAGCAGTTCTTC. V and J are TRBV3-1 and TRBJ2-1; D remains unclear. V lost 5 bases, J lost 3 bases, and 17 bases lay in between. Germline V gene sequence: CDR1 LGHDT, CDR2 YNNKEL (reference sequence). The CDR3 sequence is 16 residues long.

The V call is TRBV7-6, the J call TRBJ2-5; the match to TRBD2 covers 7 bases. Germline-derived CDR1 and CDR2 are SGHVS and FNYEAQ. After removal of 5 bases from V and 13 bases from J, the junction contained 19 bases not matched to a gene. The CDR3 is made up of 15 amino acids. The CDR3 nucleotides are TGTGCCAGCAGCCCGGGGGGAACGGGAGGCCACCTTTCGTACTTC. This translates into CASSPGGTGGHLSYF.

The rearrangement joins TRBV28 to TRBJ2-3, with D tentatively TRBD1 (6 bases). CDR3 length: 12 residues. The V gene lost 6 bases and the J gene lost 10 bases, with 14 bases spanning the gap. Germline V gene sequence: CDR1 MDHEN, CDR2 SYDVKM. In nucleotides, the CDR3 is TGTGCCAGCAGCGCGGCTGGGGGCTCGCAGTATTTT. Protein sequence: CASSAAGGSQYF.

This chain uses TRBV9 with TRBJ2-1, with TRBD2 identical over 11 bases. After removal of 4 bases from V and 3 bases from J, the junction contained 6 bases not matched to a gene. The CDR3 contains 16 residues. Germline CDR1 and CDR2: SGDLS and YYNGEE. The CDR3 nucleotides are TGTGCCAGCAGCTCGGAACTAGCGGGGGTCTACAATGAGCAGTTCTTC. Its translation: CASSSELAGVYNEQFF.

This chain links TRBV13 with TRBJ1-6; 10 bases fit TRBD1. The V gene's germline CDR1 is PRHDT and CDR2 FYEKMQ (reference sequence). V trimming: 3 bases; J trimming: 6 bases; junction bases outside the gene matches: 2. The CDR3 is 15 residues long. The CDR3 spells CASSLGQGLNSPLHF. In DNA form, the CDR3 reads TGTGCCAGCAGCTTGGGACAGGGGCTTAATTCACCCCTCCACTTT.

The rearrangement uses TRBV7-9 and TRBJ1-2, with D maybe TRBD1 (6 bases). V was clipped by 1 base and J by 4 bases, with 16 bases between them. This CDR3 has 16 residues. Germline V CDR1 and CDR2: SEHNR, FQNEAQ (reference sequence). CDR3 in amino acids: CASSLVGDIGIYGYTF. The CDR3 DNA sequence: TGTGCCAGCAGCTTAGTCGGGGACATCGGCATCTATGGCTACACCTTC.

This chain connects TRBV13 to TRBJ2-5; perhaps D is TRBD1 or TRBD2 (5 bases each). Germline V lookup: CDR1 PRHDT, CDR2 FYEKMQ (reference sequence). This CDR3 spans 15 amino acids. Trimming stripped 5 bases from V and 1 base from J, with 14 bases between. The chain's CDR3 is CASSQNPRGQETQYF. CDR3 sequence (DNA): TGTGCCAGCAGCCAAAACCCGAGGGGCCAAGAGACCCAGTACTTC.

This clonotype has only one observation. V is TRBV7-2 and J is TRBJ2-1; maybe TRBD2 (7 bases). Between the trimmed V and J ends, which lost 7 bases and 2 bases, there was a span of 18 bases. The germline gives CDR1 SGHTA, CDR2 FQGNSA. There are 16 residues in the CDR3. CDR3 in DNA: TGTGCCAGCACATCCGAGGGGCGGGGGCCCTACAATGAGCAGTTCTTC. It codes for CASTSEGRGPYNEQFF. Combining the CDR3 with reference TRBV7-2 and TRBJ2-1 gives the whole variable domain GAGVSQSPSNKVTEKGKDVELRCDPISGHTALYWYRQSLGQGLEFLIYFQGNSAPDKSGLPSDRFSAERTGGSVSTLTIQRTQQEDSAVYLCASTSEGRGPYNEQFFGPGTRLTVL.

The V call is TRBV11-2, the J call TRBJ2-7, with a possible D match to TRBD1 (6 bases). This CDR3 spans 14 amino acids. CDR1 is SGHAT and CDR2 is FQNNGV in the germline V gene. V lost 1 base and J lost 4, with 11 bases in between. For the CDR3, the DNA is TGTGCCAGCAGCTTAGCCAGGGGCTCGTACGAGCAGTACTTC. It is translated as CASSLARGSYEQYF.

The count of this clonotype is one. The rearrangement uses TRBV15 and TRBJ2-7, with 9 bases that match TRBD1. The J segment lost 6 bases and the V segment lost 2 bases, leaving 2 bases of the junction unmatched. CDR1 is LNHNV and CDR2 is YYDKDF in the germline V gene (reference sequence). CDR3 size: 13 residues. For the CDR3, the DNA is TGTGCCACCAGCAGAAGGACAGGGGTCGAGCAGTACTTC. Its protein product is CATSRRTGVEQYF.

V and J are TRBV4-2 and TRBJ2-1; 8 bases fit TRBD2. The CDR3 covers 17 residues. J was trimmed by 3 bases and V by 0 bases; bases with no gene match: 7. Germline assignment: CDR1 LGHNA and CDR2 YNFKEQ. As DNA, the CDR3 is TGTGCCAGCAGCCAAGAACCGGGACTAGTCTTCTACAATGAGCAGTTCTTC. As protein: CASSQEPGLVFYNEQFF.

V gene TRBV7-9 combines with J gene TRBJ2-7; 8 nucleotides line up with TRBD1. With 5 bases clipped from V and 7 bases from J, the junction kept 4 bases outside the gene matches. Germline assignment: CDR1 SEHNR and CDR2 FQNEAQ (reference sequence). CDR3 length: 12 amino acids. The DNA of the CDR3 is TGTGCCAGCAGCCGGACAGGGTTTGAGCAGTACTTC. It encodes CASSRTGFEQYF.

The J gene is TRBJ1-1, the V gene TRBV27, with TRBD1 matching 7 bases. Germline CDR1 reads MNHEY; CDR2 reads SMNVEV (reference sequence). Germline trimming cut 6 bases from V and 0 bases from J; bases unmatched to any gene: 10. This CDR3 has 16 residues. The DNA of the CDR3 is TGTGCCAGCAGCCCTGCCCTTAGGGGGCTGAACACTGAAGCTTTCTTT. The encoded protein is CASSPALRGLNTEAFF.

This rearrangement joins TRBV10-3 to TRBJ1-2; D might be TRBD1 (6 bases). Deletions cut 5 bases from V and 0 bases from J, with 16 bases between. The CDR3 covers 16 residues. The germline V gene has CDR1 ENHRY and CDR2 SYGVKD. CDR3: CAISPPRDIPNYGYTF. The CDR3 DNA reads TGTGCCATCAGTCCTCCCAGGGACATCCCTAACTATGGCTACACCTTC.

V is TRBV5-1 and J is TRBJ2-6; no reliable D call. CDR1 is SGHRS and CDR2 is YFSETQ in the germline V gene. V was trimmed by 2 bases and J by 8 bases, leaving 23 bases between them. The CDR3 has 18 amino acids. CDR3 region: CASSLGSIGRTNSNVLTF. The CDR3 nucleotides are TGCGCCAGCAGCTTAGGTAGCATAGGACGGACCAACTCCAACGTCCTGACTTTC.

The chain employs TRBV29-1 and TRBJ2-7; D not resolved. CDR1 and CDR2 from the germline V gene are SQVTM and ANQGSEA. CDR3 size: 11 residues. V lost 6 bases and J lost 2, with 8 bases in between. CDR3 region: CSVDTTYEQYF. CDR3 DNA: TGCAGCGTCGACACGACCTACGAGCAGTACTTC.